One and the same sample provided the 30 T cell receptor beta chains below, sequenced in a study of blood T cell repertoires in COVID-19. Method: immunoSEQ multiplex PCR; TCRdb's copy keeps in-frame clones and lacks some. The sample consists of about 220,000 clones, about four fifths of them appearing once. The sample comprised PBMCs or T cells enriched from blood (not recorded which). The receptors here all came from a woman aged 55-70 years who had recovered from COVID-19.

The V call is TRBV6-5, the J call TRBJ1-4; possibly TRBD1 for D (5 bases). This CDR3 region has 14 residues. The V and J ends lost 2 bases and 4 bases respectively, with 8 bases between them. The germline V gene encodes CDR1 MNHEY and CDR2 SVGAGI. This CDR3 reads CASSYNGGNEKLFF. DNA for the CDR3: TGTGCCAGCAGTTACAACGGGGGTAATGAAAAACTGTTTTTT.

This CDR3 reads CASSPTSGAGSYEQYF. The CDR3 DNA reads as TGTGCCAGCTCACCAACTAGCGGGGCCGGGTCCTACGAGCAGTACTTC. The chain carries TRBV18 and TRBJ2-7, with 10 bases aligning to TRBD2. Germline lookup yields CDR1 KGHSH and CDR2 LQKENI. The CDR3 is 16 amino acids. J lost 1 base, V lost 2 bases, and 5 bases had no gene match.

This clone was counted a few times. This rearrangement joins TRBV9 to TRBJ2-7, with 8 bases aligning to TRBD2. The CDR3 sequence is 13 residues long. After removal of 4 bases from V and 5 bases from J, the junction contained 5 bases not matched to a gene. The germline V gene has CDR1 SGDLS and CDR2 YYNGEE. The CDR3 reads CASSPGGPHEQYF. The CDR3 bases are TGTGCCAGCAGCCCGGGGGGGCCCCACGAGCAGTACTTC. Combining the CDR3 with reference TRBV9 and TRBJ2-7 gives the whole variable domain DSGVTQTPKHLITATGQRVTLRCSPRSGDLSVYWYQQSLDQGLQFLIQYYNGEERAKGNILERFSAQQFPDLHSELNLSSLELGDSALYFCASSPGGPHEQYFGPGTRLTVT.

This CDR3 reads CASSEGGDNEKLFF. As DNA, the CDR3 is TGTGCCAGCAGTGAGGGGGGAGATAATGAAAAACTGTTTTTT. The chain carries TRBV6-1 and TRBJ1-4; D possibly corresponds to TRBD1 (5 bases). Trimming cost V 3 bases and J 4 bases, with 9 bases left between them. The CDR3 is 14 amino acids. Germline CDR1 is MNHNS and CDR2 is SASEGT.

This clone occurred once. J is TRBJ2-1 and V is TRBV6-5; D ambiguous. CDR1 MNHEY and CDR2 SVGAGI come from the germline V gene. The CDR3 is 14 amino acids. Deletions cut 5 bases from V and 4 bases from J, with 12 bases between. The CDR3 DNA sequence: TGTGCCAGCAGTAGCCCGATAGATTACAATGAGCAGTTCTTC. Protein product: CASSSPIDYNEQFF.

V and J are TRBV5-1 and TRBJ1-1; 7 bases fit TRBD1. Germline trimming cut 9 bases from V and 2 bases from J; bases unmatched to any gene: 13. The CDR3 runs to 15 residues. Germline values: CDR1 SGHRS, CDR2 YFSETQ. The CDR3 DNA reads TGCGCCACTAAGGAACGAGGAGGGGGCAACACTGAAGCTTTCTTT. Its protein is CATKERGGGNTEAFF.

V and J are TRBV5-6 and TRBJ2-2; TRBD1 matches 9 bases. The length of the CDR3 is 16 residues. V lost 2 bases and J lost 1; bases outside the gene matches: 3. The germline CDR1 and CDR2 sequences are SGHDT and YYEEEE. This CDR3 reads CASSLQGAQNTGELFF. The CDR3 nucleotides are TGTGCCAGCAGCTTACAGGGGGCCCAGAACACCGGGGAGCTGTTTTTT.

This clone was picked up one time. The genes are TRBV5-1 and TRBJ1-1; D is uncertain. The V end lost 0 bases, the J end lost 4 bases, and 13 bases lay between the germline ends. The CDR3 loop spans 15 amino acids. Looked up from germline, CDR1 is SGHRS and CDR2 is YFSETQ. CDR3 DNA: TGCGCCAGCAGCTTGGCATTCTCAGAGGGCACTGAAGCTTTCTTT. Its protein product is CASSLAFSEGTEAFF.

The chain combines TRBV5-3 with TRBJ2-7; tentative D call: TRBD2 (5 bases). TRBV5-3 is designated an ORF whose function remains uncertain. V was cut by 2 bases and J by 3 bases, with 27 bases left in between. This CDR3 has 19 amino acids. The CDR3 DNA is TGTGCCAGAAGCTTTATGGCCGTGGGTGGGGAAGCGGAGGACTACGAGCAGTACTTC. Protein: CARSFMAVGGEAEDYEQYF.

The gene calls are TRBV7-9 and TRBJ2-1; perhaps TRBD2 as D (5 bases). This CDR3 contains 13 residues. Germline V CDR1 and CDR2: SEHNR, FQNEAQ (reference sequence). V lost 5 bases and J 0 bases, leaving 5 bases between the germline ends. CDR3 residues: CASSGSSYNEQFF. The DNA of the CDR3 is TGTGCCAGCAGCGGGAGCTCCTACAATGAGCAGTTCTTC. Full variable domain (remainder filled in from reference TRBV7-9 and TRBJ2-1): DTGVSQNPRHKITKRGQNVTFRCDPISEHNRLYWYRQTLGQGPEFLTYFQNEAQLEKSRLLSDRFSAERPKGSFSTLEIQRTEQGDSAMYLCASSGSSYNEQFFGPGTRLTVL.

In its sample, this clone was seen a few times. The chain combines TRBV29-1 with TRBJ1-5; no reliable D call. CDR1 is SQVTM and CDR2 is ANQGSEA in the germline V gene. V was trimmed by 0 bases and J by 2 bases, leaving 2 bases between them. The length of the CDR3 is 12 residues. CDR3 sequence (DNA): TGCAGCGTTGAAGACGGCAATCAGCCCCAGCATTTT. It yields the protein CSVEDGNQPQHF.

The chain employs TRBV3-1 (or the pseudogene TRBV3-2) and TRBJ2-2, with 15 nucleotides matching TRBD2. The germline V gene encodes CDR1 LGHDT and CDR2 YNNKEL (reference sequence). Trimming took 3 bases from V and 0 from J; bases not matched to a gene: 5. This CDR3 contains 19 residues. CDR3 in DNA: TGTGCCAGCAGCCAGCCGGGACTAGCGGGGGGATCGAACACCGGGGAGCTGTTTTTT. Translating it yields CASSQPGLAGGSNTGELFF.

This chain uses TRBV27 with TRBJ1-4, with TRBD1 matching 7 bases. The CDR3 covers 14 residues. Unmatched junction bases numbered 5, after V lost 6 bases and J lost 4 bases. Germline lookup yields CDR1 MNHEY and CDR2 SMNVEV (reference sequence). CDR3 sequence reads: CASSRQGFNEKLFF. The DNA of the CDR3 is TGTGCCAGCAGCCGACAGGGCTTTAATGAAAAACTGTTTTTT.

The rearrangement uses TRBV2 and TRBJ2-5; 10 nucleotides line up with TRBD2. V trimming: 2 bases; J trimming: 5 bases; junction bases outside the gene matches: 8. The CDR3 has 16 residues. Per germline, CDR1 SNHLY and CDR2 FYNNEI. The CDR3: CASSERASGSAETQYF. CDR3 nucleotides: TGTGCCAGCAGTGAACGGGCTAGCGGGAGCGCGGAGACCCAGTACTTC.

V and J are TRBV29-1 and TRBJ1-2; D remains unclear. V was clipped by 4 bases and J by 2 bases, with 8 bases between them. Germline lookup yields CDR1 SQVTM and CDR2 ANQGSEA. CDR3 length: 12 residues. CDR3: CSVVSQNYGYTF. CDR3 coding DNA: TGCAGCGTTGTATCACAGAACTATGGCTACACCTTC. The full variable domain, rest sourced from reference TRBV29-1 and TRBJ1-2, is SAVISQKPSRDICQRGTSLTIQCQVDSQVTMMFWYRQQPGQSLTLIATANQGSEATYESGFVIDKFPISRPNLTFSTLTVSNMSPEDSSIYLCSVVSQNYGYTFGSGTRLTVV.

V is TRBV5-4 and J is TRBJ1-6; D is unresolved. Trimming took 4 bases from V and 1 from J, leaving 9 bases between them. CDR3 length equals 15 residues. Germline CDR1 reads SGHNT; CDR2 reads YYREEE (reference sequence). The CDR3 region has the DNA TGTGCCAGCAGCCCCGAGGGTTCCTATAATTCACCCCTCCACTTT. It specifies CASSPEGSYNSPLHF.

The rearrangement uses TRBV11-2 and TRBJ1-2; TRBD1 is a possible D gene (5 bases). This CDR3 has 17 residues. V lost 0 bases and J 0 bases, leaving 14 bases between the germline ends. Germline V gene data show CDR1 as SGHAT and CDR2 as FQNNGV. DNA of the CDR3: TGTGCCAGCAGCTTAGATTGGGGAGGGGCGACTAACTATGGCTACACCTTC. Protein: CASSLDWGGATNYGYTF. Filled out from reference TRBV11-2 and TRBJ1-2, the complete variable domain reads EAGVAQSPRYKIIEKRQSVAFWCNPISGHATLYWYQQILGQGPKLLIQFQNNGVVDDSQLPKDRFSAERLKGVDSTLKIQPAKLEDSAVYLCASSLDWGGATNYGYTFGSGTRLTVV.

The V gene is TRBV18, the J gene TRBJ2-1, with TRBD2 matching over 7 bases. V lost 6 bases to trimming and J lost 5 bases; unmatched junction nucleotides: 10. This CDR3 comprises 15 residues. The V gene's germline CDR1 is KGHSH and CDR2 LQKENI. CDR3 amino acids: CASSIWGGENNEQFF. The CDR3 DNA sequence: TGTGCCAGCTCCATTTGGGGGGGAGAAAACAATGAGCAGTTCTTC.

The rearrangement joins TRBV2 to TRBJ2-5, with TRBD2 matching over 7 bases. The V segment lost 4 bases and the J segment 0 bases; nucleotides outside the gene matches: 5. The CDR3 contains 15 residues. Germline assignment: CDR1 SNHLY and CDR2 FYNNEI. The CDR3 protein is CASSGQRGNQETQYF. The CDR3 DNA is TGTGCCAGCAGTGGCCAGCGGGGTAACCAAGAGACCCAGTACTTC.

J is TRBJ1-1 and V is TRBV7-3; 7 bases match TRBD1. With V trimmed by 5 bases and J by 6 bases, 12 bases remained unmatched. Germline lookup yields CDR1 SGHTA and CDR2 FQGTGA. The CDR3 contains 15 residues. The DNA of the CDR3 is TGTGCCAGCAGCCCCGTGGGGCAGGGGGAGGCTGAAGCTTTCTTT. Amino acid sequence: CASSPVGQGEAEAFF.

The chain carries TRBV5-5 and TRBJ2-3, with 8 bases lining up with TRBD2. Germline V CDR1 and CDR2: SGHKS, YYEKEE (reference sequence). J gave up 1 base and V 2 bases, and 9 bases lay outside the gene matches. CDR3 length: 17 amino acids. CDR3 in DNA: TGTGCCAGCAGCTTAACTAGTTTCGGGGGGGGCACAGATACGCAGTATTTT. It translates to CASSLTSFGGGTDTQYF. Using reference TRBV5-5 and TRBJ2-3 for the parts outside the CDR3, the full variable domain is DAGVTQSPTHLIKTRGQQVTLRCSPISGHKSVSWYQQVLGQGPQFIFQYYEKEERGRGNFPDRFSARQFPNYSSELNVNALLLGDSALYLCASSLTSFGGGTDTQYFGPGTRLTVL.

This chain joins TRBV5-4 and TRBJ2-5; possible D gene TRBD2, 5 bases. The CDR3 consists of 13 residues. The germline CDR1 and CDR2 sequences are SGHNT and YYREEE (reference sequence). Trimming removed 4 bases from V and 13 bases from J, with 20 bases in between. CDR3 coding DNA: TGTGCCAGCAGCGGCGGGTCCAAACCTCCCCGGTACTTC. This translates into CASSGGSKPPRYF.

V gene TRBV6-5 combines with J gene TRBJ1-6, with 10 bases aligning to TRBD1. The V gene end was trimmed by 6 bases and the J gene end by 8 bases; junction bases not matched to a gene: 4. The length of the CDR3 is 14 residues. Germline CDR1 and CDR2: MNHEY and SVGAGI. CDR3 sequence reads: CASSATGGDSPLHF. CDR3 nucleotides: TGTGCCAGCAGCGCGACAGGGGGCGATTCACCCCTCCACTTT.

This clone was picked up many times. The chain has TRBV7-9 and TRBJ2-6; TRBD1 matches at 8 bases. The CDR3 extends over 18 amino acids. The V segment lost 5 bases and the J segment 0 bases; nucleotides outside the gene matches: 9. Germline V CDR1 and CDR2: SEHNR, FQNEAQ (reference sequence). CDR3 in amino acids: CASSLPGTGGSGANVLTF. The CDR3 bases are TGTGCCAGCAGCCTCCCTGGAACAGGGGGCTCTGGGGCCAACGTCCTGACTTTC.

This clone was detected only once. The V and J genes are TRBV2 and TRBJ1-6; D unclear. The CDR3 has 16 residues. Between the trimmed V and J ends, which lost 6 bases and 0 bases, there was a span of 12 bases. The germline V gene has CDR1 SNHLY and CDR2 FYNNEI. The CDR3 sequence is CASRVTGSSYNSPLHF. DNA for the CDR3: TGTGCCAGCAGAGTCACGGGAAGCTCCTATAATTCACCCCTCCACTTT. Supplemented by reference TRBV2 and TRBJ1-6, the full variable domain reads EPEVTQTPSHQVTQMGQEVILRCVPISNHLYFYWYRQILGQKVEFLVSFYNNEISEKSEIFDDQFSVERPDGSNFTLKIRSTKLEDSAMYFCASRVTGSSYNSPLHFGNGTRLTVT.

V gene TRBV6-5 combines with J gene TRBJ2-1; tentatively, D is TRBD2 (7 bases). The germline gives CDR1 MNHEY, CDR2 SVGAGI. The CDR3 is made up of 15 amino acids. V lost 7 bases and J 4 bases, leaving 17 bases between the germline ends. CDR3: CASIEGGVPYNEQFF. CDR3 nucleotide sequence: TGTGCCAGCATCGAAGGGGGGGTCCCGTACAATGAGCAGTTCTTC.

J is TRBJ1-4 and V is TRBV7-2; TRBD1 is a possible D gene (5 bases). CDR3 length: 17 residues. The V end lost 5 bases, the J end lost 4 bases, and 20 bases lay between the germline ends. Germline lookup yields CDR1 SGHTA and CDR2 FQGNSA. CDR3 region: CASSARRGQYFNEKLFF. As DNA, the CDR3 is TGTGCCAGCAGCGCTCGGAGGGGCCAGTACTTTAATGAAAAACTGTTTTTT.

The rearrangement uses TRBV7-9 and TRBJ1-2; no definite D call. The V gene's germline CDR1 is SEHNR and CDR2 FQNEAQ (reference sequence). CDR3 length: 12 amino acids. Deletions cut 5 bases from V and 4 bases from J, with 8 bases between. As DNA, the CDR3 is TGTGCCAGCAGCCCAAACGGCTATGGCTACACCTTC. As protein: CASSPNGYGYTF.

The chain has TRBV11-2 and TRBJ1-4; D is ambiguous. The CDR3 sequence is 12 residues long. Trimming cost V 1 base and J 6 bases, with 3 bases left between them. Germline values: CDR1 SGHAT, CDR2 FQNNGV. The CDR3 is CASSLVYEKLFF. The CDR3 nucleotides read TGTGCCAGCAGCTTAGTATATGAAAAACTGTTTTTT.

This clone was seen a handful of times. The chain links TRBV29-1 to TRBJ1-1; D is ambiguous. Germline V CDR1 and CDR2: SQVTM, ANQGSEA. This CDR3 is built from 13 residues. Between the trimmed V and J ends, which lost 0 bases and 5 bases, there was a span of 10 bases. CDR3 sequence: CSVEDRGRTEAFF. The CDR3, as DNA: TGCAGCGTTGAAGATCGTGGGAGGACTGAAGCTTTCTTT.